Below, 10 T cell receptor beta chains from the same sample are listed, as sequenced in a study of CD8+CD57+ T cells in acquired aplastic anemia. Sequenced patients had shown CD8+CD57+ cell expansion by flow cytometry. Profiles of TCR beta VDJ and CDR3 were generated from a genomic DNA template. TCRdb fed the reads into MiXCR, producing one record per CDR3 protein. The table has approximately 120,000 distinct CDR3 sequences, about 43% seen once. Sample: sorted CD4+, CD8+, or CD8+CD57+ T cells (not recorded which) from PBMCs. All receptors come from a human donor with aplastic anemia.

Notes on this clonotype: One junction end does not reproduce the germline sequence, and a read error may be involved. The J gene is TRBJ2-5, the V gene TRBV7-9; no firm D call. Germline CDR1 is SEHNR and CDR2 is FQNEAQ (reference sequence). This CDR3 is 10 amino acids long. The CDR3 DNA follows: TGTGCCGGCAGCTCTGGGACCCAGTACTTC. Amino acids: CAGSSGTQYF.

This clonotype came up many times. The gene calls are TRBV20-1 and TRBJ2-1, with 7 bases identical to TRBD2. The CDR3 consists of 15 residues. Looked up from germline, CDR1 is DFQATT and CDR2 is SNEGSKA (reference sequence). J gave up 8 bases and V 6 bases, and 16 bases lay outside the gene matches. In nucleotides, the CDR3 is TGCAGTGCGCCGGACCCACTAGCGTCCGGGGATGAGCAGTTCTTC. It encodes CSAPDPLASGDEQFF.

At least ten counts were recorded for this clonotype. A much larger clone sits a single nucleotide away, making a read error possible. V usage is TRBV10-3 and J usage is TRBJ2-7; TRBD1 agrees at 7 bases. After removal of 4 bases from V and 2 bases from J, the junction contained 8 bases not matched to a gene. Germline V gene lookup returns CDR1 ENHRY and CDR2 SYGVKD. The CDR3 is 15 amino acids. DNA of the CDR3: TGTGCCATCAGTGGAACCCGGGACAGAGCCTACGAGCAGTACTTC. Translating gives CAISGTRDRAYEQYF.

This clonotype showed up many times. A much more abundant neighbour one base away suggests this may be a read error. The chain has TRBV10-2 and TRBJ2-5, with D possibly being TRBD1 (5 bases). CDR1 and CDR2 from the germline V gene are WSHSY and SAAADI. The CDR3 length is 15 residues. Written as DNA, the CDR3 is TGCGCCAGCAGTGAGTCGACGGGCAGGGCCGAGACCCATTACTTC. Its translation is CASSESTGRAETHYF.

This clonotype came up many times. This rearrangement joins TRBV15 to TRBJ1-2, with a tentative D call TRBD1 (5 bases). This CDR3 is built from 15 residues. Germline CDR1 and CDR2: LNHNV and YYDKDF (reference sequence). Trimming took off 1 base at V and 2 bases at J, with 11 bases between the two ends. DNA for the CDR3: TGTGCCACCAGCAGAGTCAGGGAGGTAAACTATGGCTACACCTTC. It is translated as CATSRVREVNYGYTF. The full variable domain, with the rest looked up from reference TRBV15 and TRBJ1-2, is DAMVIQNPRYQVTQFGKPVTLSCSQTLNHNVMYWYQQKSSQAPKLLFHYYDKDFNNEADTPDNFQSRRPNTSFCFLDIRSPGLGDTAMYLCATSRVREVNYGYTFGSGTRLTVV.

This clonotype was detected a few times. The junction differs from germline at one of its ends, possibly a read error. The chain recombines TRBV5-1 with TRBJ2-3, with 9 bases fitting TRBD2. Germline CDR1 SGHRS, CDR2 YFSETQ. The CDR3 runs to 15 residues. CDR3 nucleotides: TGCGCCGGCAGCTTGGCCGGCGGGGGGGGAGATACGCAGTATTTT. Encoded protein: CAGSLAGGGGDTQYF. Supplemented by reference TRBV5-1 and TRBJ2-3, the full variable domain reads KAGVTQTPRYLIKTRGQQVTLSCSPISGHRSVSWYQQTPGQGLQFLFEYFSETQRNKGNFPGRFSGRQFSNSRSEMNVSTLELGDSALYLCAGSLAGGGGDTQYFGPGTRLTVL.

Ten or more counts support this clonotype. V is TRBV14 and J is TRBJ1-6; D possibly corresponds to TRBD1 (5 bases). The V and J ends lost 4 bases and 8 bases respectively, with 12 bases between them. CDR3 length equals 14 residues. Germline V gene sequence: CDR1 SGHDN, CDR2 FVKESK. The CDR3 DNA reads as TGTGCCAGCAGCCCCGGGCGCAGGGATTCACCCCTCCACTTT. Protein sequence: CASSPGRRDSPLHF.

The V gene is TRBV6-1, the J gene TRBJ2-6; TRBD1 might be the D (6 bases). Trimming took 4 bases from V and 11 from J, leaving 15 bases between them. Germline V gives CDR1 MNHNS, CDR2 SASEGT. The CDR3 spans 14 residues. CDR3 in amino acids: CASSATGSLDVLTF. For the CDR3, the DNA is TGTGCCAGCAGTGCTACAGGGTCCCTTGACGTCCTGACTTTC.

This clonotype was seen only a few times. The chain links TRBV12-3 or TRBV12-4 to TRBJ1-1, with D perhaps matching TRBD1 (5 bases). The V end lost 3 bases, the J end lost 6 bases, and 11 bases lay between the germline ends. CDR3 size: 13 residues. CDR3 loop: CASSFKSGAEAFF. CDR3 in DNA: TGTGCCAGCAGTTTTAAATCGGGGGCTGAAGCTTTCTTT.

This chain links TRBV13 with TRBJ1-1; D gene unclear. Germline CDR1 PRHDT, CDR2 FYEKMQ (reference sequence). The CDR3 runs to 11 residues. Trimming shortened V by 2 bases and J by 11 bases, and 9 bases separated the two germline ends. Here the CDR3 reads CASSLNRWAFF. In DNA form, the CDR3 reads TGTGCCAGCAGCTTAAATCGGTGGGCTTTCTTT.